This T cell receptor beta chain was recorded in a study of response to subunit inactivated influenza vaccine. The sample holds many counts of this clonotype. V dropped 1 base and J dropped 1; count of bases not matched to a gene: 0. CDR1 and CDR2 (germline): DFQATT, SNEGSKA (reference sequence). This CDR3 is built from 14 residues. Via MiXCR, TCRdb re-called the RT-PCR reads, giving one row per CDR3 protein. The repertoire consists of over 450,000 distinct CDR3 sequences, with 10% to 15% occurring once and the leading ten covering around 13%. This material consisted of PBMCs from blood, taken roughly 46 days after vaccination. The rearrangement links TRBV20-1 to TRBJ2-3; 9 bases match TRBD1. This sequence originates from a man aged 45-65 years who received an inactivated influenza vaccine. CDR3: CSARGTGGTDTQYF. DNA of the CDR3: TGCAGTGCTAGAGGGACAGGGGGCACAGATACGCAGTATTTT.